A single TCR beta chain is shown here with its context. The data are from a study of blood T cell repertoires in COVID-19. In the study overall: Nucleic acid was either cDNA or gDNA, and it came from T cells, B-cell-depleted T cells, or PBMCs.

Only in-frame clones appear in the TCRdb table, and some are missing; sequencing was by immunoSEQ multiplex PCR. The sample carries around 250,000 clones, approximately 86% recorded once. CDR1 MGHRA and CDR2 YSYEKL come from the germline V gene. The CDR3 covers 16 residues. The V end was cut by 1 base, the J end by 8 bases, with 15 bases between. Input material: peripheral blood. The sequence came from a woman in her seventies with active or convalescent COVID-19. The chain links TRBV4-1 to TRBJ1-6; D is uncertain. For the CDR3, the DNA is TGCGCCAGCAGCCAAGGAGGAAGTCAGCTTTATTCACCCCTCCACTTT. Protein sequence: CASSQGGSQLYSPLHF.